The clone carrying this TCR beta chain was detected a few times. This sample includes further DNA sequences coding for the same CDR3. This sample is part of a study of blood T cell repertoires in COVID-19. Study-level background: Both acute and convalescent COVID-19 samples were obtained from the United States, Italy and Spain. From T cells, B-cell-depleted T cells, or PBMCs came the material, which was cDNA or gDNA.

Source study methods: Estimation of nucleated cell counts relied on the amplification of reference gene primers. Some clones are missing from TCRdb's copy, which holds only in-frame ones; the method was immunoSEQ multiplex PCR. Clone size and the V and J calls come from that table; the DNA yielded D and trimming. The sample has fewer than 250,000 clones; around nine tenths are singletons. The CDR3 extends over 15 amino acids. The V end lost 0 bases, the J end lost 3 bases, and 11 bases lay between the germline ends. CDR1 MNHEY and CDR2 SVGAGI come from the germline V gene. This chain uses TRBV6-5 with TRBJ1-1, with D unresolved. The sample comprised peripheral blood. The clonotype originates from a woman in her forties who had recovered from COVID-19. The CDR3 here is CASSYSSRRDTEAFF. The CDR3 DNA reads as TGTGCCAGCAGTTACTCGAGTCGCCGGGACACTGAAGCTTTCTTT.